This TCR beta chain is drawn from a study of blood T cells in healthy people across ages. General study points: More naive CD4+ cells and higher diversity marked long-lived donors relative to aged donors. Naive T cell percentage showed a strong correlation with TCR beta diversity.

This clonotype was seen more than once but under ten times. Its antigen is currently unknown. Next came a second PCR, run for about 7 to 12 cycles, which used a sample-barcoded 5' primer along with a J-beta primer mix. A single record per CDR3 protein comes from TCRdb applying MiXCR to the 5' RACE reads. The sample contains about 830,000 distinct CDR3 sequences, 58% of which appear only once. Germline loops: CDR1 MNHNY, CDR2 SVGAGI (reference sequence). Trimming removed 2 bases at V and 7 bases at J, with 18 bases between. This CDR3 comprises 17 residues. V usage is TRBV6-6 and J usage is TRBJ1-6; D remains unclear. The sequencing input was blood. This TCR came from a man younger than 45 in good health. CDR3 protein: CASSYGGEARLNSPLHF. The CDR3 DNA sequence: TGTGCCAGCAGTTACGGCGGCGAGGCGCGGTTGAATTCACCCCTCCACTTT.